These 18 T cell receptor beta chains were all obtained from the same sample, sequenced in a study of shared clonotypes between healthy human individuals. Profiled with immunoSEQ multiplex PCR; TCRdb holds only in-frame clones, not every one. The sample consists of 2,100,000 or so clones, more than 90% of them appearing once. Sequencing used naive CD4+ T cells sorted from blood. The subset here: CD45RA+ positively selected. These receptor sequences come from a man between 18 and 29 years old in good health.

The rearrangement joins TRBV7-9 to TRBJ1-6; 7 bases match TRBD1. The CDR3 is 15 residues long. V gave up 1 base and J gave up 4 bases; unmatched junction bases: 1. The V gene's germline CDR1 is SEHNR and CDR2 FQNEAQ (reference sequence). CDR3 region: CASSLEQGYNSPLHF. As DNA, the CDR3 is TGTGCCAGCAGCTTAGAACAGGGGTATAATTCACCCCTCCACTTT.

V and J are TRBV5-1 and TRBJ1-6; perhaps TRBD1 as D (6 bases). Trimming shortened V by 0 bases and J by 8 bases, and 15 bases separated the two germline ends. Germline V lookup: CDR1 SGHRS, CDR2 YFSETQ. The CDR3 contains 16 residues. In DNA form, the CDR3 reads TGCGCCAGCAGCTTGGAGGGGGGACGAGGGTATTCACCCCTCCACTTT. It encodes CASSLEGGRGYSPLHF.

The rearrangement links TRBV20-1 to TRBJ2-7; D is undetermined. CDR1 is DFQATT and CDR2 is SNEGSKA in the germline V gene (reference sequence). The CDR3 runs 11 residues. V lost 5 bases and J 6 bases, leaving 11 bases between the germline ends. CDR3 nucleotides: TGCAGTGCTCGCCGGCTAGGCGAGCAGTACTTC. Its translation: CSARRLGEQYF.

Regarding this clone: This CDR3 is missing its conserved last phenylalanine or tryptophan, likely due to a read error. It is unclear where the CDR3 begins or ends on the DNA, so no DNA is shown, and the CDR3 is as TCRdb lists it. CDR3 sequence: CASSYSEGSTSSV. The chain has TRBV6-6 and TRBJ1-6. The CDR3 comprises 13 residues, both ends counted. CDR1 and CDR2 (germline): MNHNY, SVGAGI (reference sequence).

The rearrangement uses TRBV28 and TRBJ2-1; D gene ambiguous. V was shortened by 3 bases and J by 6 bases, with 12 bases between the two germline ends. This CDR3 is built from 14 residues. The germline gives CDR1 MDHEN, CDR2 SYDVKM. DNA of the CDR3: TGTGCCAGCAGTTTCAGGTCTCGAGGCAATGAGCAGTTCTTC. Translated: CASSFRSRGNEQFF.

The V gene is TRBV28, the J gene TRBJ2-7; D call uncertain. There are 13 residues in the CDR3. Trimming cost V 2 bases and J 0 bases, with 5 bases left between them. The germline gives CDR1 MDHEN, CDR2 SYDVKM. The chain's CDR3 is CASSLTDSYEQYF. CDR3 bases: TGTGCCAGCAGTTTAACAGACTCCTACGAGCAGTACTTC.

The rearrangement joins TRBV11-2 to TRBJ2-1; TRBD2 matches at 14 bases. The trim removed 7 bases at V and 16 bases at J, leaving 9 bases unmatched. The germline V gene has CDR1 SGHAT and CDR2 FQNNGV. The CDR3 contains 13 residues. DNA for the CDR3: TGTGCCAGCAAGACTAGCGGGAGGGCCAGGTATTTCTTC. Translation: CASKTSGRARYFF.

This clone was counted a single time. V and J are TRBV7-9 and TRBJ2-1; 8 positions agree with TRBD2. The CDR3 runs 16 residues. The germline gives CDR1 SEHNR, CDR2 FQNEAQ (reference sequence). Trimming at V came to 0 bases and at J to 4 bases, leaving 5 bases not matched to a gene. The CDR3 here is CASSLARSGSYNEQFF. The CDR3 DNA reads as TGTGCCAGCAGCTTAGCGCGGAGCGGGAGTTACAATGAGCAGTTCTTC. Drawing the rest from reference TRBV7-9 and TRBJ2-1, the complete variable domain is DTGVSQNPRHKITKRGQNVTFRCDPISEHNRLYWYRQTLGQGPEFLTYFQNEAQLEKSRLLSDRFSAERPKGSFSTLEIQRTEQGDSAMYLCASSLARSGSYNEQFFGPGTRLTVL.

Note on this clone: This CDR3 is also generated by other DNA sequences in the sample. This sequence joins TRBV5-1 and TRBJ1-3; weak D call: TRBD1 (5 bases). Germline CDR1 SGHRS, CDR2 YFSETQ. V was pared by 0 bases and J by 7 bases, with 11 bases between. This CDR3 is built from 14 residues. The CDR3 DNA sequence: TGCGCCAGCAGCTTGGAGGGGACGGGCAACACCATATATTTT. This sequence encodes CASSLEGTGNTIYF. Together with reference TRBV5-1 and TRBJ1-3, the CDR3 gives the full variable domain: KAGVTQTPRYLIKTRGQQVTLSCSPISGHRSVSWYQQTPGQGLQFLFEYFSETQRNKGNFPGRFSGRQFSNSRSEMNVSTLELGDSALYLCASSLEGTGNTIYFGEGSWLTVV.

This clone was seen only once. The chain joins TRBV6-1 to TRBJ1-1; D not certain. V lost 3 bases and J lost 3, with 17 bases in between. CDR3 length: 16 amino acids. Germline lookup yields CDR1 MNHNS and CDR2 SASEGT. The CDR3 DNA reads TGTGCCAGCAGTGATTGGTTCGGTAGCGCGGACACTGAAGCTTTCTTT. It specifies CASSDWFGSADTEAFF.

The chain joins TRBV6-1 to TRBJ2-3, with 10 bases aligning to TRBD2. The V gene's germline CDR1 is MNHNS and CDR2 SASEGT. This CDR3 region has 15 residues. The V segment lost 7 bases and the J segment 4 bases; nucleotides outside the gene matches: 8. DNA for the CDR3: TGTGCCAGCACGCCTAGCGGGAGTGTGTCAGATACGCAGTATTTT. Amino acid sequence: CASTPSGSVSDTQYF.

The V and J genes are TRBV30 and TRBJ2-7, with 7 bases that match TRBD1. Germline V lookup: CDR1 GTSNPN, CDR2 SVGIG (reference sequence). The V segment lost 0 bases and the J segment 7 bases; nucleotides outside the gene matches: 3. This CDR3 is built from 12 residues. CDR3 in DNA: TGTGCCTGGAGTGTTCTCAGGGGGGAGCAGTACTTC. As protein: CAWSVLRGEQYF.

The chain joins TRBV5-4 to TRBJ2-1; D might be TRBD2 (6 bases). This CDR3 region has 15 residues. The germline V and J ends were trimmed by 2 bases and 4 bases, with 13 bases remaining between them. The germline V gene has CDR1 SGHNT and CDR2 YYREEE (reference sequence). The CDR3 DNA sequence: TGTGCCAGCAGCTTAGGTAGCGGACCATACAATGAGCAGTTCTTC. Encoded protein: CASSLGSGPYNEQFF. Based on the CDR3 plus reference TRBV5-4 and TRBJ2-1, the full variable domain is ETGVTQSPTHLIKTRGQQVTLRCSSQSGHNTVSWYQQALGQGPQFIFQYYREEENGRGNFPPRFSGLQFPNYSSELNVNALELDDSALYLCASSLGSGPYNEQFFGPGTRLTVL.

CDR3 region: CASSYTRTQGDEQFF. The DNA for the CDR3 is TGTGCCAGCAGTTACACTAGGACCCAGGGGGATGAGCAGTTCTTC. This chain uses TRBV27 with TRBJ2-1; 7 positions agree with TRBD1. CDR3 length: 15 amino acids. J gave up 8 bases and V 4 bases, and 11 bases lay outside the gene matches. Looked up from germline, CDR1 is MNHEY and CDR2 is SMNVEV (reference sequence).

This chain uses TRBV5-1 with TRBJ2-5; 10 nucleotides match TRBD1. The ends lost 4 bases at V and 9 bases at J; junction bases unmatched: 6. Germline values: CDR1 SGHRS, CDR2 YFSETQ. The CDR3 is 13 residues long. DNA of the CDR3: TGCGCCAGCAGCCGCCAGGACAGGGGGGCCCAGTACTTC. Amino acids: CASSRQDRGAQYF.

The V call is TRBV30, the J call TRBJ2-6; D gene unclear. CDR3 length: 15 amino acids. Trimming cost V 0 bases and J 1 base, with 7 bases left between them. Germline-derived CDR1 and CDR2 are GTSNPN and SVGIG (reference sequence). CDR3: CAWSVRVSGANVLTF. The CDR3 DNA reads TGTGCCTGGAGTGTTCGGGTTTCTGGGGCCAACGTCCTGACTTTC.

This clone was counted a single time. This sample also contains other DNA sequences that code for the same CDR3. The chain links TRBV6-4 to TRBJ2-2; no clear D gene. Trimming cost V 9 bases and J 0 bases, with 8 bases left between them. The CDR3 is made up of 13 amino acids. Germline assignment: CDR1 MRHNA and CDR2 SNTAGT. CDR3 sequence (DNA): TGTGCCAGTTCCGAGCCGAACACCGGGGAGCTGTTTTTT. Translated: CASSEPNTGELFF.

This chain links TRBV18 with TRBJ1-3; the D gene is possibly TRBD1 (5 bases). The CDR3 totals 15 residues. Trimming stripped 4 bases from V and 0 bases from J, with 10 bases between. The germline V gene has CDR1 KGHSH and CDR2 LQKENI. As DNA, the CDR3 is TGTGCCAGCTCACGCTTGACAGACTCTGGAAACACCATATATTTT. It specifies CASSRLTDSGNTIYF.